This TCR beta chain was captured in a study of cytomegalovirus exposure and HLA in healthy donors. V shed 2 bases and J 10 bases; nucleotides not matched to a gene: 6. The CDR3 runs to 15 residues. Germline V gives CDR1 SGHDN, CDR2 FVKESK. The PCR contained 60 Vbeta and 13 Jbeta primers. Measured with immunoSEQ multiplex PCR; TCRdb has only the in-frame clones, and not every one. The repertoire has some 150,000 clones, roughly three quarters of them found once; the top ten carry 4.5% to 6%. Sequencing used PBMCs. The receptor was isolated from a woman aged 45-65 years in good health and CMV-seronegative. The rearrangement links TRBV14 to TRBJ1-6; TRBD1 aligns across 9 bases. The CDR3 reads CASSQTGQGISPLHF. CDR3 coding DNA: TGTGCCAGCAGCCAAACGGGACAGGGCATCTCACCCCTCCACTTT.